Listed below are T cell receptor beta chains from one sample, sequenced in a study of T cells after yellow fever vaccination. TCRdb independently ran MiXCR on the 5' RACE reads; one entry per CDR3 protein. Among about 220,000 distinct CDR3 sequences, roughly 3.3% were seen once, and the ten largest hold 2.5% to 3.5%. Material: CD4+ T cells sorted from PBMCs, obtained 10 days after the yellow fever booster vaccination. The receptors originated from a man aged 18 to 30 who received the YFV17D yellow fever vaccine. CDR3s include the opening cysteine and the closing phenylalanine or tryptophan. Fields, in order: D gene, V gene, clone size, J gene, CDR3 DNA, CDR3 protein. D genes are given only for firm matches. Clone size is not always given. Where it is, it says once, few, many or a class for expanded clones.

>.|TRBV7-2|many|TRBJ1-2
TGTGCCAGCAGCTTAGACGGCCCACGAGGAGGCTACACCTTC
CASSLDGPRGGYTF
>TRBD2|TRBV7-2|many|TRBJ2-1
TGTGCCAGCAGCGGGGGGACTAGCGCCCACAATGAGCAGTTCTTC
CASSGGTSAHNEQFF
>TRBD1|TRBV7-2|many|TRBJ1-6
TGTGCCAGCAAAACAGGGGCTTCACCCCTCCACTTT
CASKTGASPLHF
>TRBD2|TRBV20-1|many|TRBJ2-5
TGCAGTCAGGGAGGGCAAGAGACCCAGTACTTC
CSQGGQETQYF
>.|TRBV21-1|few|TRBJ2-7
TGTGCCAGCAGCAAAAAGGGTCCGGGGCGGACATACTACGAGCAGTACTTC
CASSKKGPGRTYYEQYF
>TRBD1|TRBV6-5|many|TRBJ2-2
TGTGCCAGCGGGACAGCGAACACCGGGGAGCTGTTTTTT
CASGTANTGELFF
>.|TRBV7-2|many|TRBJ2-7
TGTGCCAGCAGCTTAACAGCCGACTCCTACGAGCAGTACTTC
CASSLTADSYEQYF
>.|TRBV12-3/TRBV12-4|few|TRBJ1-2
TGTGCCAGCAGGTCGACCTACGCAGGCTACACCTTC
CASRSTYAGYTF
>.|TRBV20-1|few|TRBJ1-5
TGCAGTGTTAGGCGGGATCAGAGCAATCAGCCCCAGCATTTT
CSVRRDQSNQPQHF
>.|TRBV20-1|many|TRBJ2-1
TGCAGTGCTATGGGGGGGGCTGTCTACAATGAGCAGTTCTTC
CSAMGGAVYNEQFF
>TRBD1|TRBV28|.|TRBJ2-3
TGTGCCAGCAGTCCCCGACAGGGAGATACGCAGTATTTT
CASSPRQGDTQYF
>.|TRBV29-1|many|TRBJ2-7
TGCAGCGTTGAGGGTTCCTACGAGCAGTACTTC
CSVEGSYEQYF
>.|TRBV6-5|few|TRBJ1-4
TGTGCCAGCAGTTACACGACAGGTCTGAGCGAAAAACTGTTTTTT
CASSYTTGLSEKLFF
>TRBD1|TRBV6-2/TRBV6-3|few|TRBJ1-5
TGTGCCAGCAGTCCCGCCGGACAGGTCAGTGGATGGCCCCAGCATTTT
CASSPAGQVSGWPQHF
>.|TRBV7-2|many|TRBJ1-1
TGTGCCAGCAGCACCGCGGGGGGGACGAACACTGAAGCTTTCTTT
CASSTAGGTNTEAFF